Listed below are T cell receptor beta chains from one sample, sequenced in a study of beta chain features in type 1 diabetes. Generated by immunoSEQ multiplex PCR, the TCRdb table keeps only in-frame clones and is missing some. This table holds fewer than 400,000 clones, 7% to 10% found once. Sequencing was done on a sample of central memory CD4+ T cells from blood. All receptors come from a man under 40 with type 1 diabetes. Both conserved end residues are part of each CDR3. The order of the fields is V gene, CDR3 length, clone size, D gene, J gene, CDR3 protein, CDR3 DNA. The D gene is left open where the match is weak. The listing skips clone size in some rows; elsewhere it reads once, few, many or a size class.

>TRBV28|13|-|TRBD1|TRBJ1-1
CASSFAETGIAFF
TGTGCCAGCAGTTTCGCTGAGACAGGGATAGCTTTCTTT
>TRBV19|17|many|-|TRBJ1-6
CASRVRGTRGKNSPLHF
TGTGCCAGTCGAGTAAGGGGAACCAGAGGGAAGAATTCACCCCTCCACTTT
>TRBV30|12|few|-|TRBJ1-1
CAWSVGGTEAFF
TGTGCCTGGAGTGTGGGCGGCACTGAAGCTTTCTTT
>TRBV23-1|13|-|-|TRBJ2-7
CASSGEVPHEQYF
TGCGCCAGCAGTGGTGAAGTTCCCCACGAGCAGTACTTC
>TRBV9|17|-|TRBD1|TRBJ2-3
CASSPKGLGQGTDTQYF
TGTGCCAGCAGCCCAAAAGGATTGGGACAGGGTACAGATACGCAGTATTTT
>TRBV6-5|14|-|-|TRBJ2-4
CASMSGVAKNIQYF
TGTGCCAGCATGTCAGGGGTAGCCAAAAACATTCAGTACTTC
>TRBV5-1|16|-|-|TRBJ2-2
CASSFGAGVLAGELFF
TGCGCCAGCAGCTTTGGAGCAGGGGTACTTGCCGGGGAGCTGTTTTTT
>TRBV4-3|15|few|TRBD1|TRBJ2-7
CASSQGTGGGYEQYF
TGCGCCAGCAGCCAGGGGACAGGGGGCGGCTACGAGCAGTACTTC
>TRBV30|14|-|TRBD1|TRBJ1-4
CAGDRGPTNEKLFF
TGTGCCGGGGACAGGGGACCAACTAATGAAAAACTGTTTTTT
>TRBV19|14|many|-|TRBJ2-3
CASSIDGSTDTQYF
TGTGCCAGTAGTATCGACGGCTCCACAGATACGCAGTATTTT
>TRBV7-2|14|few|TRBD1|TRBJ2-4
CASSRGTGQNIQYF
TGTGCCAGCAGCCGGGGGACAGGACAAAACATTCAGTACTTC
>TRBV10-2|12|few|-|TRBJ2-3
CASTSGTDTQYF
TGCGCCAGCACTAGCGGCACAGATACGCAGTATTTT
>TRBV30|11|few|-|TRBJ1-1
CAWSGNGMAFF
TGTGCCTGGAGTGGGAATGGGATGGCTTTCTTT
>TRBV7-9|13|once|-|TRBJ1-6
CASSLAFNSPLHF
TGTGCCAGCAGCTTAGCTTTCAATTCACCCCTCCACTTT
>TRBV28|14|-|TRBD1|TRBJ1-6
CASSKGQPNSPLHF
TGTGCCAGCAGCAAGGGACAGCCCAATTCACCCCTCCACTTT
>TRBV27|12|few|-|TRBJ2-1
CASSSYQGSWFF
TGTGCCAGCAGTTCCTATCAGGGTTCTTGGTTCTTC
>TRBV27|14|few|-|TRBJ1-5
CASSGGYSNQPQHF
TGTGCCAGCAGCGGGGGCTATAGCAATCAGCCCCAGCATTTT
>TRBV6-5|16|few|TRBD1|TRBJ2-7
CASSYSWDRGSYEQYF
TGTGCCAGCAGTTACTCCTGGGACAGGGGCTCCTACGAGCAGTACTTC
>TRBV7-2|15|few|TRBD2|TRBJ2-5
CASGSLAGVQETQYF
TGTGCCAGCGGATCTTTAGCGGGGGTCCAAGAGACCCAGTACTTC
>TRBV30|16|-|-|TRBJ1-5
CAWSVRDHWGNQPQHF
TGTGCCTGGAGTGTACGCGACCATTGGGGCAATCAGCCCCAGCATTTT
>TRBV6-5|15|-|-|TRBJ1-6
CASSYSQGTNSPLHF
TGTGCCAGCAGTTACTCACAGGGTACTAATTCACCCCTCCACTTT
>TRBV7-2|16|few|-|TRBJ2-3
CASSSGAGARTDTQYF
TGTGCCAGCAGCTCAGGGGCGGGGGCCCGCACAGATACGCAGTATTTT
>TRBV28|15|few|-|TRBJ2-7
CASSLYRQGGYEQYF
TGTGCCAGCAGTTTATACCGGCAGGGAGGATACGAGCAGTACTTC
>TRBV4-3|15|few|-|TRBJ2-3
CASSQGGGPPDTQYF
TGCGCCAGCAGCCAAGGGGGCGGCCCCCCGGATACGCAGTATTTT
>TRBV6-6|14|many|TRBD1|TRBJ2-6
CASSGQAGANVLTF
TGTGCCAGCAGTGGACAGGCTGGGGCCAACGTCCTGACTTTC
>TRBV11-3|12|-|-|TRBJ2-2
CASSFRHGELFF
TGTGCCAGCAGCTTCAGACACGGGGAGCTGTTTTTT